These T cell receptor beta chains were read from a single sample in a study of cytomegalovirus exposure and HLA in healthy donors. TCRdb keeps only in-frame clones here, not all; method: immunoSEQ multiplex PCR. The sample has some 160,000 clones; 70% to 85% are singletons. Sequenced sample: PBMCs. The origin of the receptors is a man over 45 in good health and CMV-seropositive. Both conserved end residues are part of each CDR3. A D gene is named only where the DNA matches it firmly. Clone size is shown for a subset of rows, as once, few, many or a class of expanded clone.

>TRBV19|TRBD1|17|TRBJ2-4|-
TGTGCCAGTAGTATAGGTCGTCGCCGGACAGGGAAAAACATTCAGTACTTC
CASSIGRRRTGKNIQYF
>TRBV7-8|-|11|TRBJ2-1|-
TGTGCCAGCAGCCCGAGCAATGAGCAGTTCTTC
CASSPSNEQFF
>TRBV5-4|TRBD2|17|TRBJ2-3|-
TGTGCCAGCATGCCGTCGGCCGGGACTAGCGGCACAGATACGCAGTATTTT
CASMPSAGTSGTDTQYF
>TRBV15|-|13|TRBJ1-2|-
TGTGCCACCAGCCGGAGAGCGAACTATGGCTACACCTTC
CATSRRANYGYTF
>TRBV30|-|13|TRBJ1-2|-
TGTGCCTGGAGCCCAGCGGGGAACTATGGCTACACCTTC
CAWSPAGNYGYTF
>TRBV9|TRBD1|15|TRBJ2-5|-
TGTGCCAGCAGCGTAGAGGGGACAGTGGGGGAGACCCAGTACTTC
CASSVEGTVGETQYF
>TRBV30|-|13|TRBJ1-2|few
TGTGCCTGGAGTCCGGACAGCTCCTATGGCTACACCTTC
CAWSPDSSYGYTF
>TRBV30|TRBD1|14|TRBJ2-2|-
TGTGCCTGGAGTTCGGGACAGGGGGCCGGGGAGCTGTTTTTT
CAWSSGQGAGELFF
>TRBV11-2|-|17|TRBJ2-5|-
TGTGCCAGCAGCTACCGCCCCATATTACCGGAGGTGGAGACCCAGTACTTC
CASSYRPILPEVETQYF
>TRBV5-1|TRBD2|15|TRBJ2-2|-
TGCGCCAGCAGCTTGAAAAGCGGGGCGGTCGGGGAGCTGTTTTTT
CASSLKSGAVGELFF
>TRBV6-5|TRBD2|15|TRBJ2-1|few
TGTGCCAGCAGTCCGCAGCGGGAGCGGGACAATGAGCAGTTCTTC
CASSPQRERDNEQFF
>TRBV19|TRBD1|15|TRBJ1-2|-
TGTGCCAGTAGTATTGTGGGACAGGGGGACTATGGCTACACCTTC
CASSIVGQGDYGYTF
>TRBV27|-|16|TRBJ1-3|-
TGTGCCAGCAGTCCCAGCGGATCCGTCTCTGGAAACACCATATATTTT
CASSPSGSVSGNTIYF
>TRBV9|-|13|TRBJ2-3|-
TGTGCCAGCAGCCCCCGAGAAACAGATACGCAGTATTTT
CASSPRETDTQYF
>TRBV19|-|15|TRBJ2-3|-
TGTGCCAGTAGTATAGGGCGGGGCCCCACAGATACGCAGTATTTT
CASSIGRGPTDTQYF
>TRBV6-5|-|15|TRBJ2-2|-
TGTGCCAGCAGTCTGGGGACTGGGGGTCGCCGGGAGCTGTTTTTT
CASSLGTGGRRELFF
>TRBV6-5|-|15|TRBJ1-5|-
TGTGCCAGCAGTTACCCTCGACGGGGAAATCAGCCCCAGCATTTT
CASSYPRRGNQPQHF
>TRBV7-8|TRBD1|16|TRBJ1-4|few
TGTGCCAGCAGCTTAGATTGGGACAGCCGAAATGAAAAACTGTTTTTT
CASSLDWDSRNEKLFF
>TRBV11-1|TRBD2|17|TRBJ2-5|-
TGTGCCAGCAGCTCCCGCGCTAGCGGGAGATTTTGGGAGACCCAGTACTTC
CASSSRASGRFWETQYF
>TRBV18|TRBD1|16|TRBJ2-5|-
TGTGCCAGCTCACCAAATGTACAGCAGGGGGAAGAGACCCAGTACTTC
CASSPNVQQGEETQYF
>TRBV6-5|TRBD1|14|TRBJ1-1|-
TGTGCCAGCAGGCCCGACAGGGTGAACACTGAAGCTTTCTTT
CASRPDRVNTEAFF
>TRBV4-1|-|17|TRBJ1-5|-
TGCGCCAGCAGCCACGGGGGGGGGTCATTTAGCAATCAGCCCCAGCATTTT
CASSHGGGSFSNQPQHF
>TRBV5-4|TRBD2|14|TRBJ2-7|-
TGTGCCAGCAGCGTTAGCGGGGGGTTCCACGAGCAGTACTTC
CASSVSGGFHEQYF
>TRBV7-2|TRBD2|17|TRBJ2-1|-
TGTGCCAGCAGCTTAGGGGTTGGTAGCGGGAGGGTGGCTGAGCAGTTCTTC
CASSLGVGSGRVAEQFF
>TRBV7-8|TRBD2|17|TRBJ2-3|-
TGTGCCAGCAGCCAAACGGCTAGCGGGAGAGTGACAGATACGCAGTATTTT
CASSQTASGRVTDTQYF
>TRBV5-4|TRBD1|16|TRBJ1-1|-
TGTGCCAGCAGCCCCCCAGGTAGACAGGGATACACTGAAGCTTTCTTT
CASSPPGRQGYTEAFF
>TRBV19|-|15|TRBJ1-2|-
TGTGCCAGTAGCCCCGGGAAGAGTATCCCTTATGGCTACACCTTC
CASSPGKSIPYGYTF
>TRBV18|TRBD2|16|TRBJ2-1|-
TGTGCCAGCTCACGGACTAGCGGGGGCTCCTGGGATGAGCAGTTCTTC
CASSRTSGGSWDEQFF
>TRBV5-4|-|11|TRBJ1-1|-
TGTGCCACTTCAGGGGACACTGAAGCTTTCTTT
CATSGDTEAFF
>TRBV18|TRBD1|16|TRBJ2-7|once
TGTGCCAGCTCACTCTCCGACAGGGGAGGCTTCTACGAGCAGTACTTC
CASSLSDRGGFYEQYF
>TRBV10-2|TRBD1|13|TRBJ1-2|-
TGCGCCAGCAGCCCTGACAGGGTATATGGCTACACCTTC
CASSPDRVYGYTF
>TRBV25-1|TRBD1|16|TRBJ1-1|-
TGTGCCAGCAGTGAGGGGGGGACAGGGGCCCGAGAAGGGGCTTTCTTT
CASSEGGTGAREGAFF
>TRBV18|TRBD1|14|TRBJ2-7|-
TGTGCCAGCTCACCCACTCCAGGACAGGGGAAGCAGTACTTC
CASSPTPGQGKQYF
>TRBV4-1|TRBD2|16|TRBJ2-1|few
TGCGCCAGCAGCGAACTAGCGGGGGGTCCCCTTGGGGAGCAGTTCTTC
CASSELAGGPLGEQFF
>TRBV5-1|TRBD1|16|TRBJ2-5|-
TGCGCCAGCGGCCTGGGGGGGACAGGGGGTGCGGAGACCCAGTACTTC
CASGLGGTGGAETQYF
>TRBV5-1|TRBD1|14|TRBJ2-3|few
TGCGCCAGCAGCCTCGGACAGGCCACAGATACGCAGTATTTT
CASSLGQATDTQYF
>TRBV29-1|-|14|TRBJ2-3|-
TGCAGCGTTGTAAAGCAGACTAGCACAGATACGCAGTATTTT
CSVVKQTSTDTQYF
>TRBV2|-|12|TRBJ1-1|-
TGTGCCAGCAGTGGAGAGAACACTGAAGCTTTCTTT
CASSGENTEAFF
>TRBV5-4|TRBD2|15|TRBJ2-7|once
TGTGCCAGCAGCTTAGAGGGCGGGGGGGCCCGGGAGCAGTACTTC
CASSLEGGGAREQYF
>TRBV2|-|13|TRBJ1-5|-
TGTGCCAGCACGGGGGTACCCAATCAGCCCCAGCATTTT
CASTGVPNQPQHF
>TRBV7-3|TRBD1|16|TRBJ1-1|once
TGTGCCAGCAGCCCCGGGACAGGATTTATGAACACTGAAGCTTTCTTT
CASSPGTGFMNTEAFF
>TRBV7-3|-|16|TRBJ2-1|-
TGTGCCAGCAGCCCCCGGGTTGGGGGCGGTTACAATGAGCAGTTCTTC
CASSPRVGGGYNEQFF
>TRBV2|-|14|TRBJ2-1|-
TGTGCCAGCTCGTTCAACAGGGGAGGCAATGAGCAGTTCTTC
CASSFNRGGNEQFF
>TRBV19|-|14|TRBJ1-5|-
TGTGCCAGTAGTATCGACAGTTTCAATCAGCCCCAGCATTTT
CASSIDSFNQPQHF
>TRBV5-5|-|15|TRBJ2-1|-
TGTGCCAGCAGCTTGGGACTGGGTGGGTACGGTGAGCAGTTCTTC
CASSLGLGGYGEQFF